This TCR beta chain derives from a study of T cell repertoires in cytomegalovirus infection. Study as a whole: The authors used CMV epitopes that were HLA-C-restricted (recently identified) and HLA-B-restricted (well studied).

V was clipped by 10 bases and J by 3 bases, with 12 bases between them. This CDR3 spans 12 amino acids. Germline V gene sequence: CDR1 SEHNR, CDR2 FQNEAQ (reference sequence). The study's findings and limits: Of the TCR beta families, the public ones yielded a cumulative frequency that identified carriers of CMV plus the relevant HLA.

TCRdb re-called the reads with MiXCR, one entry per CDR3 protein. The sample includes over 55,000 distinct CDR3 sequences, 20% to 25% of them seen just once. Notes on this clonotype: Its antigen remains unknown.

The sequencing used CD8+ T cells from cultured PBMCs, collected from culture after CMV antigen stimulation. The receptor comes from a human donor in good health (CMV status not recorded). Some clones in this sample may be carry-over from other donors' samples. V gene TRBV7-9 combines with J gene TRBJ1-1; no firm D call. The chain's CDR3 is CATPGRDTEAFF. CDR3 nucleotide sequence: TGTGCCACCCCGGGGAGGGACACTGAAGCTTTCTTT.